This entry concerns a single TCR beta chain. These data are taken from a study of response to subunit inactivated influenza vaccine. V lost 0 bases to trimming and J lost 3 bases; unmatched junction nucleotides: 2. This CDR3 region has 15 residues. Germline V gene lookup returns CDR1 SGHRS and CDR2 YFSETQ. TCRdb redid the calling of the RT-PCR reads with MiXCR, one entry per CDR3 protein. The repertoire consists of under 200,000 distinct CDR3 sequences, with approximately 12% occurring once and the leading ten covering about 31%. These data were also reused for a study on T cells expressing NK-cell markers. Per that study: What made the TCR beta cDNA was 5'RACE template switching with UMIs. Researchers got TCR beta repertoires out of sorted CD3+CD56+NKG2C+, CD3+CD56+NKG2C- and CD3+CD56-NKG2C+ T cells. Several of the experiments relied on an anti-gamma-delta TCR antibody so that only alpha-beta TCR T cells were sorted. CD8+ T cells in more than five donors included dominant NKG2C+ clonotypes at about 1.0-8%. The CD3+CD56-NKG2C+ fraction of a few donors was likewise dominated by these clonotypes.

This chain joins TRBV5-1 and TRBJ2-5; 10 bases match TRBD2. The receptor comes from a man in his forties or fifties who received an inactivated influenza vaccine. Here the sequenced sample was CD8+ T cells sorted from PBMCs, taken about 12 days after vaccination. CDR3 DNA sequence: TGCGCCAGCAGCTTGGTCCTAGCGGGGGAAGAGACCCAGTACTTC. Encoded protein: CASSLVLAGEETQYF.